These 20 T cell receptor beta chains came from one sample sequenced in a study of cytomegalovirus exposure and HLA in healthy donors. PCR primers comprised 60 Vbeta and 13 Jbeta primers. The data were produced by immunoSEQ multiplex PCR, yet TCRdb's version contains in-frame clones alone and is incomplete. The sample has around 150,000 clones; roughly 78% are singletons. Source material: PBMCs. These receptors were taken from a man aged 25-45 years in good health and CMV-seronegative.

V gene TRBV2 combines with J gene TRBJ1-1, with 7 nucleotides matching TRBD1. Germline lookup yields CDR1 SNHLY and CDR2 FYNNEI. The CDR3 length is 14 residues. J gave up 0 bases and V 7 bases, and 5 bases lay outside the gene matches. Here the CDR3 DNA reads TGTGCCAGCACCCCGGACAGGATGAACACTGAAGCTTTCTTT. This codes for CASTPDRMNTEAFF.

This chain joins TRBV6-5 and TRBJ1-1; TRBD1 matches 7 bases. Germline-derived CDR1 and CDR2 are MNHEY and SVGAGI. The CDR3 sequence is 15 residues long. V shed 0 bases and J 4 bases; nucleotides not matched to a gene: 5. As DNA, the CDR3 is TGTGCCAGCAGTTACTCTCGACAGGGAGGCACTGAAGCTTTCTTT. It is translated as CASSYSRQGGTEAFF.

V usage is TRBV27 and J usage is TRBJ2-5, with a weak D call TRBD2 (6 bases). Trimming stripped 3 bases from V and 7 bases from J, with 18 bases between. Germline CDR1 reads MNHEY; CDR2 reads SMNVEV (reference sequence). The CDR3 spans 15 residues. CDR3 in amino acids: CASSFVRPPEGTQYF. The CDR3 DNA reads TGTGCCAGCAGTTTCGTCCGGCCACCGGAGGGGACCCAGTACTTC.

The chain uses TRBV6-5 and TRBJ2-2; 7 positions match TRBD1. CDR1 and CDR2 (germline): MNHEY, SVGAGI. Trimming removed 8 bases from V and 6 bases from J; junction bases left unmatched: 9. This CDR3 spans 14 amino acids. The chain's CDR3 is CASGGQLLAGELFF. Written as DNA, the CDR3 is TGTGCCAGCGGGGGACAGCTCCTCGCCGGGGAGCTGTTTTTT.

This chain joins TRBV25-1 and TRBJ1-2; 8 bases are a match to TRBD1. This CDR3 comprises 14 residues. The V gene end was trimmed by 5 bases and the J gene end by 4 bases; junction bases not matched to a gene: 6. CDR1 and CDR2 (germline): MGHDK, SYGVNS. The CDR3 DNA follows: TGTGCCAGCAGTAGACCGGGACAGGCCTATGGCTACACCTTC. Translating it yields CASSRPGQAYGYTF.

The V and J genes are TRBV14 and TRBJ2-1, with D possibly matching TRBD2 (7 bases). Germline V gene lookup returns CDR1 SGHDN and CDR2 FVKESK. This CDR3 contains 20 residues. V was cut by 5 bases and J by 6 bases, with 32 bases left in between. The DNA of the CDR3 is TGTGCCAGCAGCAAGCAGGGGAGGGGGGGTTTCCCTTTTGAGAGCAATGAGCAGTTCTTC. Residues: CASSKQGRGGFPFESNEQFF.

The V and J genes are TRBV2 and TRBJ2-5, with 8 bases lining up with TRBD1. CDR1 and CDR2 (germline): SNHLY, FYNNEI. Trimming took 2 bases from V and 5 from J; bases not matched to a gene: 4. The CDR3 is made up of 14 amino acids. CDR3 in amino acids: CASSEQGAVETQYF. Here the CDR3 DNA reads TGTGCCAGCAGTGAACAGGGGGCGGTGGAGACCCAGTACTTC.

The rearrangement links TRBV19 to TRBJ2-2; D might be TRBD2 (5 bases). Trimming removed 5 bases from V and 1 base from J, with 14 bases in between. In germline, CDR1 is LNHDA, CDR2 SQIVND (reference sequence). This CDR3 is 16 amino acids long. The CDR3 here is CASSSIAGGNTGELFF. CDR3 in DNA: TGTGCCAGTAGTTCTATCGCGGGTGGGAACACCGGGGAGCTGTTTTTT.

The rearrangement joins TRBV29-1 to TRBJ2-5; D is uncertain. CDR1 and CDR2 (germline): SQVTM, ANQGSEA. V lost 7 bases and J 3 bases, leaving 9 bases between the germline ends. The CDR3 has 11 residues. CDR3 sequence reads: CSGAVKETQYF. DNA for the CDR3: TGCAGCGGGGCAGTAAAAGAGACCCAGTACTTC.

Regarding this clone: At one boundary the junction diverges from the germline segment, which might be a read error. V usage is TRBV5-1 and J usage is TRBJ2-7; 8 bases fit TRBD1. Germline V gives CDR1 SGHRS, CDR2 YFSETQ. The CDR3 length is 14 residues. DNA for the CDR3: TGCGCCACCAGCTCCGGACAGGGAGCGTACGAGCAGTACTTC. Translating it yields CATSSGQGAYEQYF.

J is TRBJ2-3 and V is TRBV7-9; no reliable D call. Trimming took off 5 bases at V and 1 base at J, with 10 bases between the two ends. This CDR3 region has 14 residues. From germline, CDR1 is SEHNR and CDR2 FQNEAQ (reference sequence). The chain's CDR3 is CASSPSVRTDTQYF. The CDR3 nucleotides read TGTGCCAGCAGCCCCAGCGTTCGCACAGATACGCAGTATTTT.

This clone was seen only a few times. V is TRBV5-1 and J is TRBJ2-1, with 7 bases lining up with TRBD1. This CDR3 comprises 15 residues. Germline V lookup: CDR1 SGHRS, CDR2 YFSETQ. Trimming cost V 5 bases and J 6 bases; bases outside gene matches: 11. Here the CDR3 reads CASRSGTASANEQFF. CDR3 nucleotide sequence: TGCGCCAGCAGATCCGGGACAGCCTCTGCCAATGAGCAGTTCTTC.

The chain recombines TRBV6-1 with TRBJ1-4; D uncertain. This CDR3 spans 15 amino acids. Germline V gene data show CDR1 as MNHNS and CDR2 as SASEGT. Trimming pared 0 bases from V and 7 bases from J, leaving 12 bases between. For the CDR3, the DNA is TGTGCCAGCAGTGAAGCGGAGGCCCCTAGTGAAAAACTGTTTTTT. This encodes CASSEAEAPSEKLFF.

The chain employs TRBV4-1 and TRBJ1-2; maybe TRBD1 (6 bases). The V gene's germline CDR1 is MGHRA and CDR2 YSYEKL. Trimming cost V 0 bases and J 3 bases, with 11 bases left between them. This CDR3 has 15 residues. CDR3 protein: CASSQDKYRDYGYTF. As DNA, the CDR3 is TGCGCCAGCAGCCAAGATAAGTACAGGGACTATGGCTACACCTTC.

The CDR3 loop is CASSPDSLNTEAFF. DNA for the CDR3: TGTGCCAGCAGTCCCGACAGCCTCAACACTGAAGCTTTCTTT. The J gene is TRBJ1-1, the V gene TRBV6-5; D may be TRBD1 (5 bases). V lost 5 bases and J 2 bases, leaving 12 bases between the germline ends. The CDR3 contains 14 residues. CDR1 is MNHEY, CDR2 SVGAGI, per germline.

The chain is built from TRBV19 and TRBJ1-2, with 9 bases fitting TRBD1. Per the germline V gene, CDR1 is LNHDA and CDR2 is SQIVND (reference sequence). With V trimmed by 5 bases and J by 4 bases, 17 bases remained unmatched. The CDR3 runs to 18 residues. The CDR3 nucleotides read TGTGCCAGTAGTGTGGGACAGGGTCTTAGTCGGGCGGCCTATGGCTACACCTTC. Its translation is CASSVGQGLSRAAYGYTF.

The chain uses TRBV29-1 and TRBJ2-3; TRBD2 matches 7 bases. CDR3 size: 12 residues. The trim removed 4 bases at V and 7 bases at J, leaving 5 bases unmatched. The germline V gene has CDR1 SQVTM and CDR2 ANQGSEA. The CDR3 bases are TGCAGCGTTGGGTTGGGAGGGAATACGCAGTATTTT. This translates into CSVGLGGNTQYF.

The CDR3 loop is CASSLDRGGYTF. In nucleotides, the CDR3 is TGTGCCAGCAGCTTGGACAGAGGCGGCTACACCTTC. The V call is TRBV7-9, the J call TRBJ1-2; D is possibly TRBD1 (6 bases). Trimming pared 3 bases from V and 8 bases from J, leaving 10 bases between. This CDR3 has 12 residues. CDR1 is SEHNR, CDR2 FQNEAQ, per germline (reference sequence).

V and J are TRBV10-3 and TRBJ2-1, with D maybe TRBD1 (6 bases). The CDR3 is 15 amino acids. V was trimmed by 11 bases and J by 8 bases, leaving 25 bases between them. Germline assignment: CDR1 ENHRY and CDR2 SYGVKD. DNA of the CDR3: TGTGCCTCCTACCCGAGCCTGGGGGCAATTTATGAGCAGTTCTTC. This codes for CASYPSLGAIYEQFF.

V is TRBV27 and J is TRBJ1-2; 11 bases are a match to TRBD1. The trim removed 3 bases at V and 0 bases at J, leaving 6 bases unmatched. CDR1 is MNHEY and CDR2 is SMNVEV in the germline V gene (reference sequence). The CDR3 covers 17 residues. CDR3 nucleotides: TGTGCCAGCAGTTTGATCGGGGACAGGGGGGCTAACTATGGCTACACCTTC. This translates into CASSLIGDRGANYGYTF.